What follows are 5 T cell receptor beta chains derived from one specimen sequenced in a study of Ad26.COV2.S vaccination and SARS-CoV-2 variants. The repertoire was sequenced with immunoSEQ multiplex PCR; TCRdb's copy has only in-frame clones and lacks some. The sample contains approximately 480,000 clones, 87% of which appear only once. The treatment denotes: some 19 received Ad26.COV2.S at low or high dose, single or two shots; roughly 5 received placebo; per-sample allocation not given. The samples were gathered on day 63 after the first injection of vaccine or placebo. The starting material was peripheral blood, obtained in a trial of Ad26.COV2.S vaccine versus placebo. The receptors were sampled from a person between 18 and 60 years old who received the Ad26.COV2.S COVID-19 vaccine or a placebo.

Only a few counts were recorded for this clone. The chain combines TRBV29-1 with TRBJ1-2, with a tentative D call TRBD1 (6 bases). There are 13 residues in the CDR3. CDR1 SQVTM and CDR2 ANQGSEA come from the germline V gene. CDR3 residues: CCPTGWTDYGYTF. In nucleotides, the CDR3 is TGCTGCCCCACGGGATGGACAGACTATGGCTACACCTTC.

The V and J genes are TRBV7-2 and TRBJ1-2; D not resolved. The CDR3 contains 12 residues. V was shortened by 5 bases and J by 8 bases, with 12 bases between the two germline ends. CDR1 and CDR2 from the germline V gene are SGHTA and FQGNSA. The CDR3 sequence: CASSPPGPGYTF. The CDR3 nucleotides read TGTGCCAGCAGCCCCCCAGGCCCGGGCTACACCTTC.

J is TRBJ2-7 and V is TRBV12-3 or TRBV12-4; D perhaps matches TRBD1 (6 bases). This CDR3 has 13 residues. Trimming removed 3 bases at V and 9 bases at J, with 15 bases between. CDR3 DNA sequence: TGTGCCAGCAGTTTGGACAGCTTCTCGATGCAGTACTTC. Its protein product is CASSLDSFSMQYF.

The rearrangement links TRBV9 to TRBJ1-1; TRBD1 is a possible D gene (6 bases). From germline, CDR1 is SGDLS and CDR2 YYNGEE. Trimming pared 4 bases from V and 11 bases from J, leaving 21 bases between. This CDR3 has 14 amino acids. The CDR3 protein is CASSSENEGVRAFF. In DNA form, the CDR3 reads TGTGCCAGCAGCTCCGAGAACGAGGGGGTTCGGGCTTTCTTT. Based on the CDR3 plus reference TRBV9 and TRBJ1-1, the full variable domain is DSGVTQTPKHLITATGQRVTLRCSPRSGDLSVYWYQQSLDQGLQFLIQYYNGEERAKGNILERFSAQQFPDLHSELNLSSLELGDSALYFCASSSENEGVRAFFGQGTRLTVV.

This clone appeared once. This rearrangement joins TRBV18 to TRBJ2-1; 7 nucleotides match TRBD2. This CDR3 spans 14 amino acids. J lost 9 bases, V lost 3 bases, and 8 bases had no gene match. Per the germline V gene, CDR1 is KGHSH and CDR2 is LQKENI. DNA of the CDR3: TGTGCCAGCTCACCGGCCGGGGGGTGGGGTGAGCAGTTCTTC. This encodes CASSPAGGWGEQFF.